The next 6 T cell receptor beta chains were all read from a single sample in a study of blood T cell repertoires in COVID-19. TCRdb's table, derived via immunoSEQ multiplex PCR, lists solely in-frame clones and lacks some. The data contain some 78,000 clones, around 80% of them singletons. Sequencing was performed on peripheral blood. The receptors stem from a man in his 60s with active or convalescent COVID-19.

The CDR3 DNA reads as TGTGCCAGCAGCTTGAAGGGAACGGGCAGGGGGCGATCGGACGAGCAGTACTTC. Its translation: CASSLKGTGRGRSDEQYF. This chain joins TRBV5-4 and TRBJ2-7; 8 bases align to TRBD1. The CDR3 is 18 amino acids. Germline CDR1 and CDR2: SGHNT and YYREEE (reference sequence). Unmatched junction bases numbered 17, after V lost 1 base and J lost 5 bases.

The rearrangement uses TRBV5-1 and TRBJ2-5; D is possibly TRBD2 (6 bases). The CDR3 sequence is 14 residues long. CDR1 is SGHRS and CDR2 is YFSETQ in the germline V gene. The germline V and J ends were trimmed by 2 bases and 5 bases, with 13 bases remaining between them. CDR3 DNA sequence: TGCGCCAGCAGCTTTGAAGGCCGGGGGGAGACCCAGTACTTC. Amino acid sequence: CASSFEGRGETQYF.

In this sample, this clone turned up a few times. The chain employs TRBV7-2 and TRBJ2-7; TRBD1 aligns across 7 bases. Trimming at V came to 9 bases and at J to 2 bases, leaving 7 bases not matched to a gene. This CDR3 has 13 amino acids. CDR1 and CDR2 from the germline V gene are SGHTA and FQGNSA. CDR3 in DNA: TGTGCCAGTCGAAGGCAGGGGGCCTACGAGCAGTACTTC. Translation gives CASRRQGAYEQYF.

The chain carries TRBV7-2 and TRBJ1-1, with D uncertain. Trimming removed 5 bases at V and 2 bases at J, with 12 bases between. The CDR3 runs to 14 residues. Germline assignment: CDR1 SGHTA and CDR2 FQGNSA. The CDR3 nucleotides are TGTGCCAGCAGCCCCCCGGCGGGAAACACTGAAGCTTTCTTT. It is translated as CASSPPAGNTEAFF.

There are a few counts of this clone. This chain links TRBV7-2 with TRBJ1-1; 8 bases align to TRBD1. The CDR3 runs to 14 residues. Germline CDR1 is SGHTA and CDR2 is FQGNSA. Trimming cost V 0 bases and J 3 bases; bases outside gene matches: 0. CDR3 protein: CASSLATGDTEAFF. The DNA for the CDR3 is TGTGCCAGCAGCTTAGCGACAGGGGACACTGAAGCTTTCTTT.

The chain links TRBV7-2 to TRBJ1-5; TRBD1 matches 10 bases. The CDR3 runs 15 residues. Unmatched junction bases numbered 3, after V lost 1 base and J lost 6 bases. Germline V gene lookup returns CDR1 SGHTA and CDR2 FQGNSA. The CDR3 reads CASSLGDRGLQPQHF. The CDR3 bases are TGTGCCAGCAGCTTAGGAGACAGGGGGCTTCAGCCCCAGCATTTT.